This is a list of T cell receptor beta chains from one sample in a study of blood T cells in healthy people across ages. MiXCR, run by TCRdb on the 5' RACE reads, gives a single entry per CDR3 protein. This table has roughly 1.6 million distinct CDR3 sequences, about 32% appearing once. What was sequenced was blood. The origin of the receptors is a woman in her twenties or thirties in good health. Each CDR3 is given with its conserved first and last residue. The order of the fields is V gene, clone size, J gene, D gene, CDR3 DNA, CDR3 protein. D genes are given only for firm matches. Only some rows state a clone size, as once, few, many or a class for expanded clones.

V: TRBV27; size: .; J: TRBJ2-7; D: .; DNA: TGTGCCAGCAGTTGGGGACTCCCCTACGAGCAGTACTTC; CDR3: CASSWGLPYEQYF
V: TRBV5-1; size: many; J: TRBJ2-7; D: .; DNA: TGCGCCAGCAGCTTTTCGGGCTACCAGGGAGAGGAGCAGTACTTC; CDR3: CASSFSGYQGEEQYF
V: TRBV5-5; size: few; J: TRBJ1-2; D: TRBD1; DNA: TGTGCCAGCAGCTATCCGACAGGGGTGTATGGCTACACCTTC; CDR3: CASSYPTGVYGYTF
V: TRBV2; size: .; J: TRBJ2-1; D: .; DNA: TGTGCCAGCAGGGGTAGGCATTTCGGTGACAATGAGCAGTTCTTC; CDR3: CASRGRHFGDNEQFF
V: TRBV29-1; size: .; J: TRBJ1-1; D: .; DNA: TGCAGCGGAGTCCTCTTGGGGAACACTGAAGCTTTCTTT; CDR3: CSGVLLGNTEAFF
V: TRBV6-1; size: few; J: TRBJ1-2; D: .; DNA: TGTGCCAGCAGTGAATATTTTCAGGGCAACTATGGCTACACCTTC; CDR3: CASSEYFQGNYGYTF
V: TRBV20-1; size: .; J: TRBJ2-7; D: .; DNA: TGCAGTGCTCGCCTAGATAGGTACGAGCAGTACTTC; CDR3: CSARLDRYEQYF
V: TRBV4-1; size: many; J: TRBJ2-3; D: .; DNA: TGCGCCAGCAGCCAAGAAATGGACTGGAATACGCAGTATTTT; CDR3: CASSQEMDWNTQYF
V: TRBV25-1; size: few; J: TRBJ1-6; D: TRBD1; DNA: TGTGCCAGCAGTGGGGCCGGGACAGGGGCCGTCCCCCTCCACTTT; CDR3: CASSGAGTGAVPLHF
V: TRBV7-9; size: few; J: TRBJ2-7; D: .; DNA: TGTGCCAGCAGCTCCTCGGCCGCCCAAAACGAGCAGTACTTC; CDR3: CASSSSAAQNEQYF
V: TRBV6-6; size: .; J: TRBJ1-4; D: .; DNA: TGTGCCAGCAGTCTGGTGCGGGAAAAACTGTTTTTT; CDR3: CASSLVREKLFF
V: TRBV9; size: many; J: TRBJ2-7; D: TRBD2; DNA: TGTGCCAGCAGCGTTGGGACTAGCGGTAGCTCCTACGAGCAGTACTTC; CDR3: CASSVGTSGSSYEQYF
V: TRBV7-8; size: many; J: TRBJ1-2; D: .; DNA: TGTGCCAGCAGCGACTCCGGGAGAGTCTATGGCTACACCTTC; CDR3: CASSDSGRVYGYTF
V: TRBV10-3; size: .; J: TRBJ1-1; D: .; DNA: TGTGCCTTCAGTGACTCCACCTTCACTGAAGCTTTCTTT; CDR3: CAFSDSTFTEAFF
V: TRBV20-1; size: few; J: TRBJ1-2; D: .; DNA: TGCAGTGCTAGAGATGGCCCCCTCTATGGCTACACCTTC; CDR3: CSARDGPLYGYTF
V: TRBV2; size: .; J: TRBJ1-2; D: .; DNA: TGTGCCAGCAGTGATGGGTTAGGACAGCCTCAGGGCTACACCTTC; CDR3: CASSDGLGQPQGYTF
V: TRBV5-4; size: .; J: TRBJ2-1; D: .; DNA: TGTGCCAGCAGCTTGGCCCACAGTCGCTCCTACAATGAGCAGTTCTTC; CDR3: CASSLAHSRSYNEQFF
V: TRBV30; size: few; J: TRBJ2-7; D: .; DNA: TGTGCCTGGAGTATGCCGGCTCTGGAGCAGTACTTC; CDR3: CAWSMPALEQYF
V: TRBV12-3/TRBV12-4; size: .; J: TRBJ1-5; D: TRBD1; DNA: TGTGCCAGCAGTTTAAGGGGACAGGATAGCAATCAGCCCCAGCATTTT; CDR3: CASSLRGQDSNQPQHF
V: TRBV6-2/TRBV6-3; size: few; J: TRBJ2-7; D: .; DNA: TGTGCCAGCAGTTACTCGACGGAAGGAAGAACTTCTTCCTACGAGCAGTACTTC; CDR3: CASSYSTEGRTSSYEQYF
V: TRBV2; size: .; J: TRBJ2-5; D: .; DNA: TGTGCCAGCTTAAGCCTTCGGGGGCAATACCAAGAGACCCAGTACTTC; CDR3: CASLSLRGQYQETQYF
V: TRBV3-1; size: few; J: TRBJ2-1; D: TRBD2; DNA: TGTGCCAGCAGCCAATTTACTAGCGGGAGATGGGAGCAGTTCTTC; CDR3: CASSQFTSGRWEQFF
V: TRBV9; size: few; J: TRBJ2-1; D: TRBD2; DNA: TGTGCCAGCAGCCTGCGGGCTAGCGGGGGGGCCGATGAGCAGTTCTTC; CDR3: CASSLRASGGADEQFF
V: TRBV9; size: .; J: TRBJ2-7; D: .; DNA: TGTGCCAGCAGCGTAGATCCGCAGGGTCGTGAGCAGTACTTC; CDR3: CASSVDPQGREQYF
V: TRBV15; size: few; J: TRBJ2-7; D: TRBD1; DNA: TGTGCCACCGGCAGAGACGGGACAGGGGCCCACGAGCAGTACTTC; CDR3: CATGRDGTGAHEQYF
V: TRBV20-1; size: .; J: TRBJ2-7; D: .; DNA: TGCAGTGCCTCGGGCAGGGTCCACGAGCAGTACTTC; CDR3: CSASGRVHEQYF
V: TRBV7-2; size: .; J: TRBJ2-1; D: TRBD2; DNA: TGTACCAGCAGCGCCCGGCGGGGGGATCGGTTCTTC; CDR3: CTSSARRGDRFF
V: TRBV2; size: .; J: TRBJ2-2; D: .; DNA: TGTGCCAGCAGTGAAGGGATTACTACCGGGGAGCTGTTTTTT; CDR3: CASSEGITTGELFF
V: TRBV4-1; size: few; J: TRBJ2-1; D: .; DNA: TGCGCCAGCAGCCAAGGAACCCGGGAGAACGAGCAGTTCTTC; CDR3: CASSQGTRENEQFF
V: TRBV18; size: once; J: TRBJ2-2; D: .; DNA: TGTGCCAGCTCACAGCGGCCGTCAGACACCGGGGAGCTGTTTTTT; CDR3: CASSQRPSDTGELFF
V: TRBV4-2; size: .; J: TRBJ2-7; D: TRBD1; DNA: TGTGCCAGCAGCCAAGGCTACAGGGGAAACTACGAGCAGTACTTC; CDR3: CASSQGYRGNYEQYF
V: TRBV20-1; size: .; J: TRBJ1-5; D: .; DNA: TGCAGTGCTCGCTTCTCTGATCAGCCCCAGCATTTT; CDR3: CSARFSDQPQHF